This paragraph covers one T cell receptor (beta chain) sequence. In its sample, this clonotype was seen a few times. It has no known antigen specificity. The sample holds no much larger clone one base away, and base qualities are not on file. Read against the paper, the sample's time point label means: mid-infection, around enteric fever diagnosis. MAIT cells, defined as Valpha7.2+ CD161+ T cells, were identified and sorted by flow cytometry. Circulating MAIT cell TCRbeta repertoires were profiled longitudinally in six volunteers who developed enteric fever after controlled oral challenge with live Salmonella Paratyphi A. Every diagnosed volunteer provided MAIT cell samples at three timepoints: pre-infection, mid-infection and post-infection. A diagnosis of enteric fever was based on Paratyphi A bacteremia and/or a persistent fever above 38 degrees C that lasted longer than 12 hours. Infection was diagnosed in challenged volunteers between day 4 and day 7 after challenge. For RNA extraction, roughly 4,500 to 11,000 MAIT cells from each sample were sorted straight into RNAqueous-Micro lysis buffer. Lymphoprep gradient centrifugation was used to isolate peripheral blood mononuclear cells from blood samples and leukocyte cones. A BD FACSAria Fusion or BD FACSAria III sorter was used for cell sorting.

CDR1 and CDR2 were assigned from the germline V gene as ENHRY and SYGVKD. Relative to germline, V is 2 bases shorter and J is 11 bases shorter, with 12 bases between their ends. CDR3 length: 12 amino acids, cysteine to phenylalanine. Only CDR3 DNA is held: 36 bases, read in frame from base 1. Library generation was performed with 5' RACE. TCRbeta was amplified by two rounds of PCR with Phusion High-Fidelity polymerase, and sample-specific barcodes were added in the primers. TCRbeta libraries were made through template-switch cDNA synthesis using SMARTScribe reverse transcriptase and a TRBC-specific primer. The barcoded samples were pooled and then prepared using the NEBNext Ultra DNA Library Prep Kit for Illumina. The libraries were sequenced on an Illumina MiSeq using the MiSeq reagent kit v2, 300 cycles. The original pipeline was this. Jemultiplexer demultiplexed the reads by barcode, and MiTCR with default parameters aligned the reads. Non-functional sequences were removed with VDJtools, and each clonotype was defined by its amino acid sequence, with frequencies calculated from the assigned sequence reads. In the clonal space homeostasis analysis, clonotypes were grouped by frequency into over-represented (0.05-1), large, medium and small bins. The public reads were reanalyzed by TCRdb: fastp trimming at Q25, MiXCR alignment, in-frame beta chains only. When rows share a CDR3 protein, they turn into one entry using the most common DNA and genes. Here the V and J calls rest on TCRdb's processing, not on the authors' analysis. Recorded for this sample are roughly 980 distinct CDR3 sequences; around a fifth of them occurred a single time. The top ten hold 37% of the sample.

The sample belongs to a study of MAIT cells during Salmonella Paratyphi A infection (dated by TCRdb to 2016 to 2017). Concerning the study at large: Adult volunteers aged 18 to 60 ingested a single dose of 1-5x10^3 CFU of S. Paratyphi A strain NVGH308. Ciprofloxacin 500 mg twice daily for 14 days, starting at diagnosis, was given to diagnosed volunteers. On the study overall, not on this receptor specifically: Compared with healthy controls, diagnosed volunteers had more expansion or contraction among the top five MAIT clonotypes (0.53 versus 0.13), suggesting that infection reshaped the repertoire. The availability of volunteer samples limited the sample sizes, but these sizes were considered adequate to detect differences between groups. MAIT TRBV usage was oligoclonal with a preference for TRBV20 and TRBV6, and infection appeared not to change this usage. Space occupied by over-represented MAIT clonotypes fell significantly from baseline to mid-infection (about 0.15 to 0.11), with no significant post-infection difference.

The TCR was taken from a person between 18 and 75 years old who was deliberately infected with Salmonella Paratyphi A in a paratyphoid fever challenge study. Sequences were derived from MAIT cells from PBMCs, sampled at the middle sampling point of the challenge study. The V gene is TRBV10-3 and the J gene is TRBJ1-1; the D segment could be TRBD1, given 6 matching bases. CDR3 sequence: CAISEPGVGAFF. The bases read TGTGCCATCAGTGAGCCAGGGGTTGGCGCTTTCTTT.